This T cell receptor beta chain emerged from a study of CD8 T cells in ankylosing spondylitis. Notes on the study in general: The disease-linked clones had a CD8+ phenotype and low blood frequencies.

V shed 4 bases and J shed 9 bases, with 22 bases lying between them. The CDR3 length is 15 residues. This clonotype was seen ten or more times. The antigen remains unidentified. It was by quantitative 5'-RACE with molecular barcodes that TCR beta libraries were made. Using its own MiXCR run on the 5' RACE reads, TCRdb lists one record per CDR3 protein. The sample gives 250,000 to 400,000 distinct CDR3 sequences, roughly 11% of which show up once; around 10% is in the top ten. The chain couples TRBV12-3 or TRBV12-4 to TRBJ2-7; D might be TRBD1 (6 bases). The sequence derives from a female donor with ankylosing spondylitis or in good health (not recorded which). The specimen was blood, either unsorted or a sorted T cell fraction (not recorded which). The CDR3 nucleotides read TGTGCCAGCAGTTCACGATCAGGGGCCCCTCTAGGGCAGTACTTC. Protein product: CASSSRSGAPLGQYF.